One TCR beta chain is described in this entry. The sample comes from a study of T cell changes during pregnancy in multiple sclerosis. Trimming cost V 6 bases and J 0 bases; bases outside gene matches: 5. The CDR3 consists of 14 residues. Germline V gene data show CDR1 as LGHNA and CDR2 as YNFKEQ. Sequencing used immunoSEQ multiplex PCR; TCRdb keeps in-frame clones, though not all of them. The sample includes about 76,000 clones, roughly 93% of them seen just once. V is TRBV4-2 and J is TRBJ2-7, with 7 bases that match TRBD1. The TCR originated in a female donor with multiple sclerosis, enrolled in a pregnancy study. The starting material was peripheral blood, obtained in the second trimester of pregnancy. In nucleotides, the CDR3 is TGTGCCAGCAGTTACACAGGGGACTCCTACGAGCAGTACTTC. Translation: CASSYTGDSYEQYF.